This TCR beta chain came from a study of sequential checkpoint blockade in melanoma. For the study at large: Patients were randomized 1:1 to nivolumab-then-ipilimumab or ipilimumab-then-nivolumab first-line. Maintenance nivolumab came after either treatment sequence.

The assay was immunoSEQ multiplex PCR, and TCRdb's table has in-frame clones only and misses some. The table lists more than 25,000 clones, 70% to 85% of them singletons. Treatment of the sample: randomized to nivolumab then ipilimumab (arm A) or the reverse (arm B). None of the patients previously received DNA-damaging chemotherapy. PBMC sorting kept live CD3+CD8+ cells without CD19 or CD56. Trimming left V 3 bases short and J 8 bases short, with 21 bases between. The germline CDR1 and CDR2 sequences are SGHDT and YYEEEE. This CDR3 contains 17 residues. The source of this sequence is a human donor with melanoma. The J gene is TRBJ1-6, the V gene TRBV5-6; tentatively, D is TRBD1 (5 bases). The sample was CD8+ T cells sorted from blood (inferred from file names), taken from a patient given nivolumab and ipilimumab in sequence. The CDR3 DNA follows: TGTGCCAGCAGCTGGGGGGTAGAGGGCGGGTACGATTCACCCCTCCACTTT. Protein product: CASSWGVEGGYDSPLHF.